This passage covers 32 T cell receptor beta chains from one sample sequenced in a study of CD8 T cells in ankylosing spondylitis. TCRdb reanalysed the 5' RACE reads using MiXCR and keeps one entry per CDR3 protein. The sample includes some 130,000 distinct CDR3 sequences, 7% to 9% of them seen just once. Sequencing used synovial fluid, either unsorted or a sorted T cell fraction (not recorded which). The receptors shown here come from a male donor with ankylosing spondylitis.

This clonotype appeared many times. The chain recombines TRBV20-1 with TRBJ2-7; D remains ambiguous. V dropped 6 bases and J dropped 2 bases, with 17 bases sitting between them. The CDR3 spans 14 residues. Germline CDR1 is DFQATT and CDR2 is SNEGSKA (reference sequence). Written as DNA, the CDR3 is TGCAGTGCCACTCCTGAGCGCCCGCCCTACGAGCAGTACTTC. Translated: CSATPERPPYEQYF.

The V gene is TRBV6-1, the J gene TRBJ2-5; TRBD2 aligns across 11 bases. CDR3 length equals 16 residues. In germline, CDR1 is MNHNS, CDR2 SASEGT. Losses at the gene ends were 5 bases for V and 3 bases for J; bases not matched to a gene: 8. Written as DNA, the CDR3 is TGTGCCAGCAGTCATAGGGTAGCGGGAGGGGAAGAGACCCAGTACTTC. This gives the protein CASSHRVAGGEETQYF.

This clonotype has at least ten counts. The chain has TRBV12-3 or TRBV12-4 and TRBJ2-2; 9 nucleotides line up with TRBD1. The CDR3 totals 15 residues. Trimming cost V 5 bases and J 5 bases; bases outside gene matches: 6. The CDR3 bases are TGTGCCAGCAGTCCAGGACAGGGGAAGACCGGGGAGCTGTTTTTT. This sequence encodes CASSPGQGKTGELFF.

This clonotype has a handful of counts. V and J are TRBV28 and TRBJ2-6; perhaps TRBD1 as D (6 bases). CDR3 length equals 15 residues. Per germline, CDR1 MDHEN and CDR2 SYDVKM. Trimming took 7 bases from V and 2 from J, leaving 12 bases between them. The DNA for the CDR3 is TGTGCCAGCACCCAAGGGGGTGCTGGGGCCAACGTCCTGACTTTC. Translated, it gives CASTQGGAGANVLTF.

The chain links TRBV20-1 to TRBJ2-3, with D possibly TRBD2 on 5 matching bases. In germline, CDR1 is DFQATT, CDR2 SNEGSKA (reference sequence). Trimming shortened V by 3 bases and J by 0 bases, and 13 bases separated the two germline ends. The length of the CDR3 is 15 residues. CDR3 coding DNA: TGCAGTGCTAGCAACTACCTAGCTAGCACAGATACGCAGTATTTT. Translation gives CSASNYLASTDTQYF.

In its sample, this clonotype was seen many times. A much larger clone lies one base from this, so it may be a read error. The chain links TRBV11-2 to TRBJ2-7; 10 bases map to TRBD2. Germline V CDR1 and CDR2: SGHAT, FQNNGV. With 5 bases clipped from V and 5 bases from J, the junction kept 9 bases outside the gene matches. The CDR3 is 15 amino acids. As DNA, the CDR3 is TGTGCCAGCAGCCCCGGACTAGCGGAGGGGAACGAGCAGTACTTC. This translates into CASSPGLAEGNEQYF.

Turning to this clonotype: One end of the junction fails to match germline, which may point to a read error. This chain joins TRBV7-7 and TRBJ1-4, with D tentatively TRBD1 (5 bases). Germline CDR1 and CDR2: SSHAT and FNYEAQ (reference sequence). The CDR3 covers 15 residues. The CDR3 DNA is TGTGCTAGCAGCTTAGGGCAGGGAGGAGGAGAAAAACTGTTTTTT. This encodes CASSLGQGGGEKLFF.

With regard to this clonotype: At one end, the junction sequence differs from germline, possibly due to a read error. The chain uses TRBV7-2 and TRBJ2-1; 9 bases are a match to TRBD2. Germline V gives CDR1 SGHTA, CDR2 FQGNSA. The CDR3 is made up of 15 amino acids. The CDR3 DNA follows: TGTGCCAGCACCCTGACTAGCGGTACTTACAATGAGCAGATCTTC. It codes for CASTLTSGTYNEQIF.

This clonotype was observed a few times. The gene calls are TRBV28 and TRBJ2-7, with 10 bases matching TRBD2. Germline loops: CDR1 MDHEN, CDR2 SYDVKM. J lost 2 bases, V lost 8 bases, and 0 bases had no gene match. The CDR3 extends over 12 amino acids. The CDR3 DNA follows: TGTGCCAGCGGACTAGCGGCCTACGAGCAGTACTTC. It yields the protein CASGLAAYEQYF. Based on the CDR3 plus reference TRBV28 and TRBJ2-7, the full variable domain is DVKVTQSSRYLVKRTGEKVFLECVQDMDHENMFWYRQDPGLGLRLIYFSYDVKMKEKGDIPEGYSVSREKKERFSLILESASTNQTSMYLCASGLAAYEQYFGPGTRLTVT.

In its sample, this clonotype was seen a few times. The CDR3 DNA sequence: TGTGCCATCAGGGGGCTAGCTAACTATGGCTACACCTTC. This encodes CAIRGLANYGYTF. The chain links TRBV2 to TRBJ1-2, with 8 bases matching TRBD1. V gave up 10 bases and J gave up 0 bases; unmatched junction bases: 4. CDR3 length: 13 amino acids. Looked up from germline, CDR1 is SNHLY and CDR2 is FYNNEI.

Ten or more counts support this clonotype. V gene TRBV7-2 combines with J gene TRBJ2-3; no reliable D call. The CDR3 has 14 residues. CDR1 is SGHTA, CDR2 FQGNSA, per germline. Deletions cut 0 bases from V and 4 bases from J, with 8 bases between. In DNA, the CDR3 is TGTGCCAGCAGCTTAGCTCAGTTCGCAGATACGCAGTATTTT. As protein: CASSLAQFADTQYF.

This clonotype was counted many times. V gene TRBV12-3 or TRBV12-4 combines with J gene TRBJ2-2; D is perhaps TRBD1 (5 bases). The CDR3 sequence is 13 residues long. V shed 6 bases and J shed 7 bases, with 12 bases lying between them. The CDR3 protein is CASRSLRGGELFF. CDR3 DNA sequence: TGTGCCAGCAGGTCCCTTAGGGGCGGGGAGCTGTTTTTT.

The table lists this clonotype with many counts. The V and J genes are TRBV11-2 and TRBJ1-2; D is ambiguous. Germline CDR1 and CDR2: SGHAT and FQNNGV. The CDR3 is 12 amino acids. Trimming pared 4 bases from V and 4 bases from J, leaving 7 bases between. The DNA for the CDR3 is TGTGCCAGCAGCTCTACTAGCTATGGCTACACCTTC. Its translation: CASSSTSYGYTF.

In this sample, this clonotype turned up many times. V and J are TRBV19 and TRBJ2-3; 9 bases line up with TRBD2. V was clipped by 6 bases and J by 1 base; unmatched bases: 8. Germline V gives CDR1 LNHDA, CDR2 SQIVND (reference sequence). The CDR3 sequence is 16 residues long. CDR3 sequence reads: CASSPGVAGGTDTQYF. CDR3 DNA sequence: TGTGCCAGTAGCCCCGGTGTAGCGGGAGGCACAGATACGCAGTATTTT.

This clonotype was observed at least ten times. The CDR3 loop reads CASRLEEGEQYF. The CDR3 coding sequence is TGTGCCAGCAGACTTGAGGAGGGGGAGCAGTACTTC. V is TRBV28 and J is TRBJ2-7; D might be TRBD2 (6 bases). Germline lookup yields CDR1 MDHEN and CDR2 SYDVKM. The CDR3 sequence is 12 residues long. V was cut by 6 bases and J by 7 bases, with 13 bases left in between.

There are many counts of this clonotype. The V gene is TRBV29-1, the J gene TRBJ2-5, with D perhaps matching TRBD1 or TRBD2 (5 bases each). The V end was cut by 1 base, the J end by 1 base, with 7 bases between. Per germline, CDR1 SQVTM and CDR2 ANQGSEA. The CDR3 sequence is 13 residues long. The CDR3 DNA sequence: TGCAGCGTTGAAGCGGGGCCCCAAGAGACCCAGTACTTC. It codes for CSVEAGPQETQYF.

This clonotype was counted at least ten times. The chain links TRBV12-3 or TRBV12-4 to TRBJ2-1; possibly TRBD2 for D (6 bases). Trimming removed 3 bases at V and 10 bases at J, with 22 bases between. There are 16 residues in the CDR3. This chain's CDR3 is CASSFGGPPYPLEQFF. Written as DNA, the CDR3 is TGTGCCAGCAGTTTCGGAGGGCCTCCGTACCCCCTAGAGCAGTTCTTC.

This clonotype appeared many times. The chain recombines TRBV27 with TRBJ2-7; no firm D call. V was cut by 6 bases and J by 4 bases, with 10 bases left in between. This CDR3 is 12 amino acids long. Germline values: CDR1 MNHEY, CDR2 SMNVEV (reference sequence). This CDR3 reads CASSRGRYEQYF. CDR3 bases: TGTGCCAGCAGCCGTGGGCGATACGAGCAGTACTTC.

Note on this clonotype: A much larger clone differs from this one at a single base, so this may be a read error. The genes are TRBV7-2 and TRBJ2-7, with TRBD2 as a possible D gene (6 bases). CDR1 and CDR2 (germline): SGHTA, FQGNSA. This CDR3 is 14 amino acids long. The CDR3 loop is CASSTRLVIGEKYF. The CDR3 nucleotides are TGTGCCAGCAGCACCCGACTAGTTATAGGCGAGAAGTACTTC.

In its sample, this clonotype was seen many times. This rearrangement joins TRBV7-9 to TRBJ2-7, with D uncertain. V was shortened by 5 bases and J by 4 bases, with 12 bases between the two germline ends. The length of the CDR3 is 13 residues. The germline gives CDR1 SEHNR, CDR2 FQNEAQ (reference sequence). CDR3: CASSPPARYEQYF. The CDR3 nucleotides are TGTGCCAGCAGCCCTCCTGCGCGTTACGAGCAGTACTTC.

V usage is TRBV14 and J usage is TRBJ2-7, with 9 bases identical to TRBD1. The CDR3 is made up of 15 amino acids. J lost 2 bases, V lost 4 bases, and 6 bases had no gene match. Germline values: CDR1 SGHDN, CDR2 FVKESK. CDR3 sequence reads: CASSRDRVRTYEQYF. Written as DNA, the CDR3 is TGTGCCAGCAGCCGGGACAGGGTACGGACCTACGAGCAGTACTTC.

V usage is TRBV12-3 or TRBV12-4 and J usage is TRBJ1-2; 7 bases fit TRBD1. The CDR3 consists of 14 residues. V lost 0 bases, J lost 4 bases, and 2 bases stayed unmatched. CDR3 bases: TGTGCCAGCAGTTTAGCGCGGGACAGCTATGGCTACACCTTC. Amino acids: CASSLARDSYGYTF.

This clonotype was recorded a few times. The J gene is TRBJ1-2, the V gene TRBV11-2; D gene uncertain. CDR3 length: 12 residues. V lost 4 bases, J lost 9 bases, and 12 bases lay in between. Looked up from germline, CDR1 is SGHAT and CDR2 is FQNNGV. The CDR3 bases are TGTGCCAGCAGCTCCTTGACCCGAAGCTACACCTTC. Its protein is CASSSLTRSYTF.

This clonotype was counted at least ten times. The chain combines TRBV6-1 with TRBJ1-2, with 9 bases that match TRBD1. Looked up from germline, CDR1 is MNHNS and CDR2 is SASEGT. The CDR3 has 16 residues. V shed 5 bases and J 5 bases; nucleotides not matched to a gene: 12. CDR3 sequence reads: CASSPGTGIPLYGYTF. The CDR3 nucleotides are TGTGCCAGCAGTCCCGGGACAGGGATCCCCCTTTATGGCTACACCTTC.

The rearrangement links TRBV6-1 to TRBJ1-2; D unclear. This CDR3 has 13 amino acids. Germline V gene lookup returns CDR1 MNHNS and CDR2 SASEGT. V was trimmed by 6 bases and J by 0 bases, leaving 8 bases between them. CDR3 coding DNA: TGTGCCAGCAGAGACGGATCTAACTATGGCTACACCTTC. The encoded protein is CASRDGSNYGYTF.

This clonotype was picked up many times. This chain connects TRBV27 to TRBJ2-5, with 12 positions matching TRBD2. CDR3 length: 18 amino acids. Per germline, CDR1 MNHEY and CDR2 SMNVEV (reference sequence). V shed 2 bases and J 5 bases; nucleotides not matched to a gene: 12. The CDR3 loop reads CASSLPGASGRAGETQYF. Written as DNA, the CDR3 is TGTGCCAGCAGTTTACCTGGGGCTAGCGGGAGGGCCGGGGAGACCCAGTACTTC.

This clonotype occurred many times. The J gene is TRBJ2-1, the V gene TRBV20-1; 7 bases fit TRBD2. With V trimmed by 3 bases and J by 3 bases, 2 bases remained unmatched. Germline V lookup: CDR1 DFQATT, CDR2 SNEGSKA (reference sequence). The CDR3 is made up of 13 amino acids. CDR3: CSASSGHYNEQFF. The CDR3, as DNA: TGCAGTGCTAGTAGCGGGCACTACAATGAGCAGTTCTTC.

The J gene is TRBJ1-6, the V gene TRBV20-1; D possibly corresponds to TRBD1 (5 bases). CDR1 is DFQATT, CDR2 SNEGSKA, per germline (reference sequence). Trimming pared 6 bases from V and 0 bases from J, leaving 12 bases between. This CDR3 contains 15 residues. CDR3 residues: CSAGDFSSYNSPLHF. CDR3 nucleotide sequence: TGCAGTGCGGGGGACTTTAGCTCCTATAATTCACCCCTCCACTTT.

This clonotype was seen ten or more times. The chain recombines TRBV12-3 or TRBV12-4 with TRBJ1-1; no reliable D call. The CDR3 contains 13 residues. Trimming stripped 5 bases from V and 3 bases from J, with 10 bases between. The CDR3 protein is CASSTRTYTEAFF. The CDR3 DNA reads TGTGCCAGCAGTACCCGGACCTACACTGAAGCTTTCTTT.

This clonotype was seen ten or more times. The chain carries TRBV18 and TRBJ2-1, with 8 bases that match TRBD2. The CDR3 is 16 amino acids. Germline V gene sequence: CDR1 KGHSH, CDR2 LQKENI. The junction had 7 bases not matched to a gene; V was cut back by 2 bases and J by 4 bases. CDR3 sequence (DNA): TGTGCCAGCTCACCATCTTCAGCGGGGGCTTACAATGAGCAGTTCTTC. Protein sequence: CASSPSSAGAYNEQFF.

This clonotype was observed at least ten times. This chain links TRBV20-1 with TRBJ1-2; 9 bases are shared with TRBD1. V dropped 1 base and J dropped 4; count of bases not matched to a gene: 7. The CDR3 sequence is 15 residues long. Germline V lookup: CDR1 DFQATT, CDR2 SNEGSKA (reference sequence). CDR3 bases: TGCAGTGCTAGAGGTCCCGGGACAGGGACCTATGGCTACACCTTC. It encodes CSARGPGTGTYGYTF.

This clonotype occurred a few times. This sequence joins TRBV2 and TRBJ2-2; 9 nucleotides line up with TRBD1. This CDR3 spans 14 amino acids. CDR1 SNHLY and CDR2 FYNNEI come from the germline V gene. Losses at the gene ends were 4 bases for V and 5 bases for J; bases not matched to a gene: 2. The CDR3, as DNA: TGTGCCAGCAGTGCACAGGGGGCGACCGGGGAGCTGTTTTTT. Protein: CASSAQGATGELFF.